Sequencing of this T cell receptor beta chain was carried out in a study of blood T cell repertoires in COVID-19. Study context: COVID-19 samples collected from the United States, Italy and Spain covered acute and convalescent phases. The analysed material was cDNA or gDNA that came from T cells, B-cell-depleted T cells, or PBMCs.

The CDR3 is 16 amino acids. Germline-derived CDR1 and CDR2 are LNHNV and YYDKDF (reference sequence). The V end lost 1 base, the J end lost 3 bases, and 13 bases lay between the germline ends. Under the authors' procedure: Estimation of nucleated cell counts was performed using reference gene primer amplification. Only in-frame clones appear in the TCRdb table, and some are missing; sequencing was by immunoSEQ multiplex PCR. V, J and clone size are those of that table, while D and trimming were read from the DNA. The table records about 91,000 clones, approximately 90% of them present only once. Specimen: peripheral blood. This receptor was taken from a woman aged 80 or over with active COVID-19. The chain has TRBV15 and TRBJ1-5; D perhaps matches TRBD1 (5 bases). DNA for the CDR3: TGTGCCACCAGCAGAGTGGGACGGGGGAACAATCAGCCCCAGCATTTT. It specifies CATSRVGRGNNQPQHF.